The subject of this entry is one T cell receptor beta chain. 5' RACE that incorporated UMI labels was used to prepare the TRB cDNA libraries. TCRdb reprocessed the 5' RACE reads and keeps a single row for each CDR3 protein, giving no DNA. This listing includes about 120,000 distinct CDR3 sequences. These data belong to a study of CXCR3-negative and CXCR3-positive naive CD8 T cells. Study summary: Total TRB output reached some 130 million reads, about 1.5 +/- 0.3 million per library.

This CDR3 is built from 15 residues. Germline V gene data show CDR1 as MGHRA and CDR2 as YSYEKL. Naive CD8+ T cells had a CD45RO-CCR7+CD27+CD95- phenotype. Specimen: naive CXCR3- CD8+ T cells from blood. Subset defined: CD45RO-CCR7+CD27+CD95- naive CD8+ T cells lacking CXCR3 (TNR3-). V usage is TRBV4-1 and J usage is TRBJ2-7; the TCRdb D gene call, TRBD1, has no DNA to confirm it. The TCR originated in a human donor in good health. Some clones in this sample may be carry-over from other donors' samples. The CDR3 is CASSHLQGRSYEQYF.